The 32 T cell receptor beta chains below come from one sample, sequenced in a study of T-cell memory formation after mild COVID-19. TCRdb re-called the 5' RACE reads with MiXCR, one entry per CDR3 protein. Of fewer than 250,000 distinct CDR3 sequences listed, approximately 20% are singletons. The specimen was PBMCs or a T cell subset sorted from them (not recorded which). The receptors were sampled from an adult woman who had mild COVID-19 (a few samples of this study predate the infection). Cell type and time point are not known.

A few counts support this clonotype. Sequence at one end of the junction differs from germline and may be a read error. The chain joins TRBV6-1 to TRBJ1-1, with unresolved D. The germline CDR1 and CDR2 sequences are MNHNS and SASEGT. The CDR3 runs to 11 residues. The CDR3 sequence: CASSELWGFLF. The CDR3 DNA reads as TGTGCCAGCAGTGAACTATGGGGATTCTTATTT.

In this sample, this clonotype turned up many times. J is TRBJ2-1 and V is TRBV12-3 or TRBV12-4; 7 bases match TRBD2. The V and J ends lost 3 bases and 9 bases, in that order; junction bases with no gene match: 11. There are 15 residues in the CDR3. This CDR3 is CASSFGGGSPGEQFF. CDR3 nucleotides: TGTGCCAGCAGTTTTGGAGGCGGGAGCCCGGGTGAGCAGTTCTTC.

The V call is TRBV7-2, the J call TRBJ2-5; TRBD1 aligns across 7 bases. The CDR3 sequence is 15 residues long. CDR1 and CDR2 from the germline V gene are SGHTA and FQGNSA. The V segment lost 4 bases and the J segment 3 bases; nucleotides outside the gene matches: 8. DNA of the CDR3: TGTGCCAGCAGCTCGGGACAGCTCTTGAAAGAGACCCAGTACTTC. Its protein product is CASSSGQLLKETQYF.

The chain joins TRBV4-1 to TRBJ2-2; no reliable D call. Trimming stripped 0 bases from V and 0 bases from J, with 11 bases between. Germline loops: CDR1 MGHRA, CDR2 YSYEKL. The CDR3 sequence is 17 residues long. The CDR3 here is CASSQDRYRANTGELFF. The CDR3 nucleotides read TGCGCCAGCAGCCAAGATCGTTATAGGGCGAACACCGGGGAGCTGTTTTTT.

This clonotype appeared a few times. The rearrangement joins TRBV7-2 to TRBJ2-1; unclear D gene. V lost 8 bases and J 0 bases, leaving 14 bases between the germline ends. This CDR3 region has 15 residues. CDR1 and CDR2 (germline): SGHTA, FQGNSA. The CDR3 DNA reads as TGTGCCAGCGCTAGGACCCAAAGCTCCTACAATGAGCAGTTCTTC. Translated, it gives CASARTQSSYNEQFF.

This clonotype was recorded many times. The V call is TRBV3-1, the J call TRBJ1-3, with D possibly TRBD1 on 5 matching bases. Trimming cost V 0 bases and J 0 bases, with 12 bases left between them. Germline CDR1 LGHDT, CDR2 YNNKEL (reference sequence). The CDR3 has 17 amino acids. CDR3 sequence (DNA): TGTGCCAGCAGCCAAGAAGCACTGACAGCCTCTGGAAACACCATATATTTT. Protein: CASSQEALTASGNTIYF.

The table lists this clonotype with many counts. The V gene is TRBV7-9, the J gene TRBJ2-7; TRBD2 matches 10 bases. There are 14 residues in the CDR3. The germline CDR1 and CDR2 sequences are SEHNR and FQNEAQ (reference sequence). V trimming: 7 bases; J trimming: 1 base; junction bases outside the gene matches: 4. The CDR3 loop reads CASTSSGSSYEQYF. The CDR3 DNA follows: TGTGCCAGCACCTCTAGCGGGAGTTCCTACGAGCAGTACTTC.

There are a few counts of this clonotype. The chain employs TRBV9 and TRBJ2-7, with D possibly being TRBD1 (5 bases). V dropped 0 bases and J dropped 1 base, with 11 bases sitting between them. CDR1 and CDR2 (germline): SGDLS, YYNGEE. The CDR3 sequence is 15 residues long. The CDR3 nucleotides read TGTGCCAGCAGCGTAGAAACAGGCGCTTCCTACGAGCAGTACTTC. This translates into CASSVETGASYEQYF. Full variable domain (outside the CDR3, taken from reference TRBV9 and TRBJ2-7): DSGVTQTPKHLITATGQRVTLRCSPRSGDLSVYWYQQSLDQGLQFLIQYYNGEERAKGNILERFSAQQFPDLHSELNLSSLELGDSALYFCASSVETGASYEQYFGPGTRLTVT.

A few counts support this clonotype. V is TRBV20-1 and J is TRBJ2-3; 12 bases match TRBD2. V shed 6 bases and J 1 base; nucleotides not matched to a gene: 8. CDR3 length equals 16 residues. Germline V CDR1 and CDR2: DFQATT, SNEGSKA (reference sequence). CDR3 sequence: CSASGLAGSGTDTQYF. The CDR3 DNA sequence: TGCAGTGCCTCGGGACTAGCGGGCTCTGGCACAGATACGCAGTATTTT.

V is TRBV6-5 and J is TRBJ2-1; perhaps TRBD1 as D (5 bases). V was shortened by 6 bases and J by 2 bases, with 11 bases between the two germline ends. Germline V gene data show CDR1 as MNHEY and CDR2 as SVGAGI. CDR3 length: 14 amino acids. The CDR3 region has the DNA TGTGCCAGCAGCGACAGAGCAACCTACAATGAGCAGTTCTTC. Its protein product is CASSDRATYNEQFF.

The chain is built from TRBV5-1 and TRBJ2-3; D perhaps matches TRBD1 (5 bases). CDR3 length equals 14 residues. In germline, CDR1 is SGHRS, CDR2 YFSETQ. V was clipped by 6 bases and J by 2 bases, with 13 bases between them. CDR3 sequence: CASTLGAYTDTQYF. CDR3 in DNA: TGCGCCAGCACCTTAGGGGCATACACAGATACGCAGTATTTT. The full variable domain, with the rest looked up from reference TRBV5-1 and TRBJ2-3, is KAGVTQTPRYLIKTRGQQVTLSCSPISGHRSVSWYQQTPGQGLQFLFEYFSETQRNKGNFPGRFSGRQFSNSRSEMNVSTLELGDSALYLCASTLGAYTDTQYFGPGTRLTVL.

This clonotype has just a few counts. The J gene is TRBJ2-2, the V gene TRBV5-8; the match to TRBD2 covers 7 bases. CDR1 and CDR2 from the germline V gene are SGHTS and YDEGEE. V gave up 2 bases and J gave up 3 bases; unmatched junction bases: 7. This CDR3 has 16 amino acids. The CDR3 region is CASSFGVAGHTGELFF. DNA of the CDR3: TGTGCCAGCAGCTTTGGGGTAGCGGGTCACACCGGGGAGCTGTTTTTT.

In its sample, this clonotype was seen a few times. The V call is TRBV7-8, the J call TRBJ2-1; no clear D. Germline assignment: CDR1 SGHVS and CDR2 FQNEAQ. The CDR3 is 14 residues long. Trimming shortened V by 5 bases and J by 2 bases, and 10 bases separated the two germline ends. Written as DNA, the CDR3 is TGTGCCAGCAGCACCCGACGTACCTACAATGAGCAGTTCTTC. Its protein product is CASSTRRTYNEQFF. Supplemented by reference TRBV7-8 and TRBJ2-1, the full variable domain reads GAGVSQSPRYKVAKRGQDVALRCDPISGHVSLFWYQQALGQGPEFLTYFQNEAQLDKSGLPSDRFFAERPEGSVSTLKIQRTQQEDSAVYLCASSTRRTYNEQFFGPGTRLTVL.

J is TRBJ2-7 and V is TRBV2; D perhaps matches TRBD1 (5 bases). The V gene lost 3 bases and the J gene lost 0 bases, with 21 bases spanning the gap. This CDR3 has 18 amino acids. CDR1 and CDR2 (germline): SNHLY, FYNNEI. CDR3 nucleotides: TGTGCCAGCAGTGATATTTCAGGGTGGGATCCGTCCTCCTACGAGCAGTACTTC. It yields the protein CASSDISGWDPSSYEQYF.

The chain carries TRBV2 and TRBJ2-7; TRBD1 is a possible D gene (5 bases). This CDR3 contains 13 residues. From germline, CDR1 is SNHLY and CDR2 FYNNEI. Trimming shortened V by 4 bases and J by 0 bases, and 7 bases separated the two germline ends. The CDR3 nucleotides read TGTGCCAGCAGTGGACAGAACTCCTACGAGCAGTACTTC. Translation: CASSGQNSYEQYF. Full variable domain (remainder filled in from reference TRBV2 and TRBJ2-7): EPEVTQTPSHQVTQMGQEVILRCVPISNHLYFYWYRQILGQKVEFLVSFYNNEISEKSEIFDDQFSVERPDGSNFTLKIRSTKLEDSAMYFCASSGQNSYEQYFGPGTRLTVT.

This clonotype was seen only a few times. The chain employs TRBV15 and TRBJ2-7, with D unclear. CDR1 and CDR2 from the germline V gene are LNHNV and YYDKDF (reference sequence). The V end was cut by 4 bases, the J end by 1 base, with 11 bases between. The CDR3 consists of 14 residues. The CDR3 loop reads CATSIDRVSYEQYF. The CDR3, as DNA: TGTGCCACCAGCATCGATAGGGTGTCCTACGAGCAGTACTTC.

For this clonotype: Its ends do not fully match the called genes, so a read error is possible. The chain uses TRBV11-1 and TRBJ2-1; no firm D call. The V gene's germline CDR1 is SGHAT and CDR2 FQDESV (reference sequence). The CDR3 is 16 amino acids. The chain's CDR3 is CASSLEPESSYTEQFF. In DNA, the CDR3 is TGTGCCAGCAGCTTAGAGCCGGAAAGCTCCTACACTGAGCAGTTCTTC. The complete variable domain, with remaining parts taken from reference TRBV11-1 and TRBJ2-1, reads EAEVAQSPRYKITEKSQAVAFWCDPISGHATLYWYRQILGQGPELLVQFQDESVVDDSQLPKDRFSAERLKGVDSTLKIQPAELGDSAMYLCASSLEPESSYTEQFFGPGTRLTVL.

The rearrangement uses TRBV7-2 and TRBJ2-3, with D uncertain. The V gene lost 5 bases and the J gene lost 0 bases, with 12 bases spanning the gap. This CDR3 comprises 15 residues. Germline loops: CDR1 SGHTA, CDR2 FQGNSA. The CDR3 spells CASSAPGHSTDTQYF. CDR3 coding DNA: TGTGCCAGCAGCGCGCCGGGCCATAGCACAGATACGCAGTATTTT.

This clonotype has only a few counts. CDR3 residues: CARMRSRVSYEQYF. In nucleotides, the CDR3 is TGTGCCCGAATGAGGAGCAGGGTTAGCTACGAGCAGTACTTC. The rearrangement uses TRBV30 and TRBJ2-7; D is perhaps TRBD1 (5 bases). V shed 8 bases and J shed 3 bases, with 20 bases lying between them. This CDR3 is 14 amino acids long. CDR1 GTSNPN and CDR2 SVGIG come from the germline V gene (reference sequence).

J is TRBJ1-2 and V is TRBV5-6; D gene ambiguous. Germline CDR1 reads SGHDT; CDR2 reads YYEEEE. V dropped 3 bases and J dropped 0 bases, with 15 bases sitting between them. The CDR3 covers 16 residues. CDR3 sequence (DNA): TGTGCCAGCAGCTGGGAGAAATACCCACCTAACTATGGCTACACCTTC. This encodes CASSWEKYPPNYGYTF.

This clonotype was counted only a few times. This chain links TRBV29-1 with TRBJ1-3; a weak D match, TRBD1 (5 bases). This CDR3 region has 15 residues. V lost 0 bases and J 4 bases, leaving 13 bases between the germline ends. Germline V lookup: CDR1 SQVTM, CDR2 ANQGSEA. The CDR3: CSVEDGAGPGNTIYF. The CDR3 DNA follows: TGCAGCGTTGAAGATGGGGCAGGGCCAGGAAACACCATATATTTT.

The chain has TRBV29-1 and TRBJ2-1, with 12 bases lining up with TRBD1. CDR1 SQVTM and CDR2 ANQGSEA come from the germline V gene. There are 15 residues in the CDR3. J was trimmed by 4 bases and V by 5 bases; bases with no gene match: 6. The CDR3: CSVLPGQGAYNEQFF. The CDR3 DNA reads TGCAGCGTTCTACCGGGACAGGGGGCATACAATGAGCAGTTCTTC.

This clonotype was observed a handful of times. This chain joins TRBV5-1 and TRBJ2-2, with D uncertain. This CDR3 spans 19 amino acids. Looked up from germline, CDR1 is SGHRS and CDR2 is YFSETQ. V was trimmed by 5 bases and J by 0 bases, leaving 23 bases between them. The chain's CDR3 is CASSRGHSSAFPNTGELFF. The CDR3 DNA reads TGCGCCAGCAGTCGCGGCCACAGCTCGGCCTTCCCGAACACCGGGGAGCTGTTTTTT. Filled out from reference TRBV5-1 and TRBJ2-2, the complete variable domain reads KAGVTQTPRYLIKTRGQQVTLSCSPISGHRSVSWYQQTPGQGLQFLFEYFSETQRNKGNFPGRFSGRQFSNSRSEMNVSTLELGDSALYLCASSRGHSSAFPNTGELFFGEGSRLTVL.

This clonotype was detected ten times or more. J is TRBJ2-7 and V is TRBV7-9, with D perhaps matching TRBD2 (6 bases). Germline lookup yields CDR1 SEHNR and CDR2 FQNEAQ (reference sequence). Trimming removed 1 base from V and 3 bases from J, with 13 bases in between. This CDR3 spans 15 amino acids. In DNA form, the CDR3 reads TGTGCCAGCAGCTTAGATAGGGGACTGAGCTACGAGCAGTACTTC. Its protein is CASSLDRGLSYEQYF.

There are a few counts of this clonotype. In DNA form, the CDR3 reads TGTGCCACCAGTGATTCAAGCGGTAGCTCCTACAATGAGCAGTTCTTC. Translated, it gives CATSDSSGSSYNEQFF. The genes are TRBV24-1 and TRBJ2-1; perhaps TRBD2 as D (5 bases). Trimming left V 2 bases short and J 0 bases short, with 10 bases between. Germline V CDR1 and CDR2: KGHDR, SFDVKD. CDR3 length: 16 amino acids.

The CDR3 spells CASRGLAGAVGYNEQFF. The CDR3 nucleotides are TGTGCCAGCAGGGGACTAGCGGGAGCCGTCGGCTACAATGAGCAGTTCTTC. The rearrangement joins TRBV12-3 or TRBV12-4 to TRBJ2-1; TRBD2 matches 14 bases. This CDR3 contains 17 residues. V shed 6 bases, J shed 3 bases, and the junction held 7 bases outside the gene matches.

The V and J genes are TRBV18 and TRBJ2-5; 7 nucleotides align to TRBD2. Germline values: CDR1 KGHSH, CDR2 LQKENI. The V and J ends lost 6 bases and 1 base, in that order; junction bases with no gene match: 2. The CDR3 covers 13 residues. CDR3 sequence: CASSSSGQETQYF. The CDR3, as DNA: TGTGCCAGCTCGTCTAGCGGCCAAGAGACCCAGTACTTC.

The chain recombines TRBV12-5 with TRBJ2-7; 10 positions match TRBD2. This CDR3 contains 14 residues. V lost 3 bases, J lost 5 bases, and 4 bases stayed unmatched. Germline V gives CDR1 LGHNT, CDR2 FRNRAP. The DNA for the CDR3 is TGTGCTAGTGGTTTTAGCGGGAGGAAGCACGAGCAGTACTTC. This sequence encodes CASGFSGRKHEQYF. Supplemented by reference TRBV12-5 and TRBJ2-7, the full variable domain reads DARVTQTPRHKVTEMGQEVTMRCQPILGHNTVFWYRQTMMQGLELLAYFRNRAPLDDSGMPKDRFSAEMPDATLATLKIQPSEPRDSAVYFCASGFSGRKHEQYFGPGTRLTVT.

There are many counts of this clonotype. The gene calls are TRBV4-2 and TRBJ2-6; TRBD1 agrees at 7 bases. The junction had 5 bases not matched to a gene; V was cut back by 0 bases and J by 0 bases. Germline lookup yields CDR1 LGHNA and CDR2 YNFKEQ. CDR3 size: 18 residues. CDR3 in amino acids: CASSQDRGQLSGANVLTF. In DNA form, the CDR3 reads TGTGCCAGCAGCCAAGATCGGGGACAGCTCTCTGGGGCCAACGTCCTGACTTTC.

The rearrangement joins TRBV6-2 or TRBV6-3 to TRBJ2-7; 8 nucleotides line up with TRBD1. The CDR3 sequence is 14 residues long. J gave up 3 bases and V 6 bases, and 7 bases lay outside the gene matches. Germline CDR1 reads MNHEY; CDR2 reads SVGEGT. The CDR3, as DNA: TGTGCCAGCAGCCAGGGACAGGAATACTACGAGCAGTACTTC. It codes for CASSQGQEYYEQYF.

This clonotype was counted a few times. This chain uses TRBV7-9 with TRBJ1-1; weak D call: TRBD1 (5 bases). Trimming shortened V by 7 bases and J by 5 bases, and 17 bases separated the two germline ends. Looked up from germline, CDR1 is SEHNR and CDR2 is FQNEAQ (reference sequence). This CDR3 is built from 14 residues. CDR3 sequence reads: CASTPRAGNTEAFF. Here the CDR3 DNA reads TGTGCCAGCACCCCCAGGGCAGGGAATACTGAAGCTTTCTTT.

This chain joins TRBV7-8 and TRBJ2-3; the D is unclear. V dropped 0 bases and J dropped 0 bases, with 10 bases sitting between them. Germline loops: CDR1 SGHVS, CDR2 FQNEAQ. The CDR3 has 16 residues. This CDR3 reads CASSLAVLQSTDTQYF. The CDR3 bases are TGTGCCAGCAGCTTAGCGGTTCTACAAAGCACAGATACGCAGTATTTT.